This TCR beta chain was retrieved from a study of blood T cell repertoires in COVID-19. For the study at large: There were acute and convalescent COVID-19 samples, and they came from the United States, Italy and Spain.

Clones were read by immunoSEQ multiplex PCR, and TCRdb kept only the in-frame ones, dropping some. The sample has 150,000 to 200,000 clones, around 83% seen once. This CDR3 spans 15 amino acids. The V and J ends lost 3 bases and 3 bases, in that order; junction bases with no gene match: 4. Germline V gene data show CDR1 as MGHRA and CDR2 as YSYEKL. V usage is TRBV4-1 and J usage is TRBJ2-1; 8 nucleotides agree with TRBD1. The clonotype was recovered from a woman aged 60-75 years with acute or convalescent COVID-19. Sequencing was performed on peripheral blood. Here the CDR3 reads CASSQAGTGYNEQFF. CDR3 DNA: TGCGCCAGCAGCCAGGCCGGGACAGGCTACAATGAGCAGTTCTTC.